The 6 T cell receptor beta chains presented below share a single source sample, sequenced in a study of cytomegalovirus exposure and HLA in healthy donors. Researchers ran the PCR with 60 Vbeta and 13 Jbeta primers. TCRdb's copy holds only in-frame clones and misses some; the assay was immunoSEQ multiplex PCR. The sample includes more than 85,000 clones, around 88% of them seen just once. Material: PBMCs. These receptors were collected from a middle-aged man in good health and CMV-seronegative.

The table lists this clone with a count of one. The V gene is TRBV30, the J gene TRBJ2-7; D is perhaps TRBD1 (6 bases). The germline CDR1 and CDR2 sequences are GTSNPN and SVGIG (reference sequence). Trimming removed 2 bases from V and 2 bases from J, with 13 bases in between. The CDR3 length is 14 residues. DNA for the CDR3: TGTGCCTGGAGTCCCCTTGACAGGACCTACGAGCAGTACTTC. This sequence encodes CAWSPLDRTYEQYF.

The gene calls are TRBV18 and TRBJ1-5; 9 bases agree with TRBD1. This CDR3 spans 15 amino acids. CDR1 and CDR2 from the germline V gene are KGHSH and LQKENI. The trim removed 4 bases at V and 3 bases at J, leaving 4 bases unmatched. DNA of the CDR3: TGTGCCAGCTCACTGGGACAGGGTAACAATCAGCCCCAGCATTTT. Translation: CASSLGQGNNQPQHF.

This sequence joins TRBV6-1 and TRBJ2-7; 8 bases match TRBD1. Germline assignment: CDR1 MNHNS and CDR2 SASEGT. This CDR3 contains 16 residues. V gave up 3 bases and J gave up 5 bases; unmatched junction bases: 12. CDR3 DNA: TGTGCCAGCAGTGAGTCTCCAGGGGGCGTATTTGACGAGCAGTACTTC. It translates to CASSESPGGVFDEQYF.

The rearrangement links TRBV7-9 to TRBJ2-7; D unclear. This CDR3 is built from 14 residues. Germline loops: CDR1 SEHNR, CDR2 FQNEAQ (reference sequence). Trimming took off 1 base at V and 3 bases at J, with 10 bases between the two ends. CDR3 loop: CASSLGPPIYEQYF. DNA for the CDR3: TGTGCCAGCAGCTTAGGCCCACCTATCTACGAGCAGTACTTC.

The rearrangement joins TRBV6-5 to TRBJ1-2; unclear D gene. This CDR3 spans 15 amino acids. Germline CDR1 MNHEY, CDR2 SVGAGI. V was clipped by 6 bases and J by 8 bases, with 22 bases between them. The CDR3 bases are TGTGCCAGCAGAAAAAAGATAGGAGACCGACGAGGCTACACCTTC. Protein product: CASRKKIGDRRGYTF.

The V call is TRBV19, the J call TRBJ2-1; 11 nucleotides match TRBD1. In germline, CDR1 is LNHDA, CDR2 SQIVND (reference sequence). This CDR3 comprises 14 residues. With V trimmed by 8 bases and J by 10 bases, 10 bases remained unmatched. DNA for the CDR3: TGTGCCAGTCGCGGACAGGGGGCCATCATGGAGCAGTTCTTC. Amino acid sequence: CASRGQGAIMEQFF.